The table lists the clone carrying this T cell receptor (beta chain) with a count of one. Its antigen is unidentified. The data derive from a study of cytomegalovirus exposure and HLA in healthy donors. Study-wide results and caveats: Most sequenced TCRs were rare (though some public TCRs occurred in many donors). Most of the TCR beta V segments (in an earlier analysis) were productive either about 87% or about 30% of the time. In a later analysis, TCR beta V- and J-gene trimming showed a link to a missense DCLRE1C variant. Reportedly, diagnosis of cytomegalovirus status by the classifier showed high specificity and sensitivity.

The CDR3 loop spans 14 amino acids. Trimming pared 1 base from V and 0 bases from J, leaving 6 bases between. Germline loops: CDR1 LGHNA, CDR2 YNFKEQ. In the PCR, 60 Vbeta and 13 Jbeta primers were used. Generated by immunoSEQ multiplex PCR, the TCRdb table keeps only in-frame clones and is missing some. The profile shows 150,000 to 200,000 clones, roughly 78% of them singletons. The clonotype comes from a woman aged 30 to 39 in good health and CMV-seropositive. The genes are TRBV4-2 and TRBJ1-1; a weak D match, TRBD1 (5 bases). The sample taken for sequencing was PBMCs. The CDR3 DNA sequence: TGTGCCAGCAGCCAAGGGGACTTGAACACTGAAGCTTTCTTT. Its translation is CASSQGDLNTEAFF.